A single sample is the source of the 16 T cell receptor beta chains below, sequenced in a study of CXCR3-negative and CXCR3-positive naive CD8 T cells (dated by TCRdb to between 2018 and 2021). TCRdb shows the sequencer as NextSeq 550. The Human TCR Profiling Kit (MiLaboratory) was used to make UMI-labeled 5' RACE TRB cDNA libraries. Each entry corresponds to one CDR3 protein sequence from reads that TCRdb reprocessed, and DNA is not given. The table kept for this sample lists 130,000 or so distinct CDR3 sequences. The ten largest account for 0.45% to 0.6% of the sample. Input material: naive CXCR3- CD8+ T cells from blood. Taken with the paper, the label for cell subset or site translates to: CD45RO-CCR7+CD27+CD95- naive CD8+ T cells lacking CXCR3 (TNR3-). Source of these receptors: a human donor in good health. Some clones in this sample may be carry-over from other donors' samples.

The rearrangement joins TRBV7-7 to TRBJ2-2. The germline V gene has CDR1 SSHAT and CDR2 FNYEAQ (reference sequence). This CDR3 is 14 amino acids long. The CDR3 sequence is CASSLKQSTGELFF.

The gene calls are TRBV6-2 or TRBV6-3 and TRBJ2-1; without DNA, the TCRdb call of TRBD1 cannot be checked. Germline V gene sequence: CDR1 MNHEY, CDR2 SVGEGT. The CDR3 length is 18 residues. CDR3: CASMVPGRRGYLSNEQFF.

This chain joins TRBV5-4 and TRBJ2-1; with no DNA, the TCRdb D assignment of TRBD2 cannot be verified. Per the germline V gene, CDR1 is SGHNT and CDR2 is YYREEE (reference sequence). CDR3 size: 13 residues. The CDR3: CASSLDPANEQFF.

J is TRBJ2-3 and V is TRBV29-1; lacking DNA, the TRBD2 call made by TCRdb goes unchecked. This CDR3 comprises 17 residues. Per germline, CDR1 SQVTM and CDR2 ANQGSEA. CDR3: CSVRPLLGLAETDTQYF.

This chain uses TRBV29-1 with TRBJ2-5; TCRdb returns TRBD2, unconfirmable since there is no DNA. CDR3 size: 13 residues. The germline V gene has CDR1 SQVTM and CDR2 ANQGSEA. CDR3 loop: CSVEGGSGETQYF. Variable domain in full (rest from reference TRBV29-1 and TRBJ2-5): SAVISQKPSRDICQRGTSLTIQCQVDSQVTMMFWYRQQPGQSLTLIATANQGSEATYESGFVIDKFPISRPNLTFSTLTVSNMSPEDSSIYLCSVEGGSGETQYFGPGTRLLVL.

The V gene is TRBV29-1, the J gene TRBJ2-1. The CDR3 contains 13 residues. Germline CDR1 and CDR2: SQVTM and ANQGSEA. CDR3 amino acids: CSVDNSAFNEQFF.

The chain carries TRBV20-1 and TRBJ1-4. Germline V gene data show CDR1 as DFQATT and CDR2 as SNEGSKA (reference sequence). CDR3 length: 15 residues. The CDR3 sequence is CSARSYRDPNEKLFF.

V gene TRBV10-2 combines with J gene TRBJ2-7; absent DNA, TCRdb's TRBD1 call cannot be checked. This CDR3 region has 15 residues. In germline, CDR1 is WSHSY, CDR2 SAAADI. This CDR3 is CASSEPGTGSLGQYF.

The chain has TRBV29-1 and TRBJ1-5; TCRdb's D call of TRBD1 is untestable without DNA. The CDR3 runs 14 residues. The germline V gene has CDR1 SQVTM and CDR2 ANQGSEA. CDR3 amino acids: CSVLTGFSNQPQHF.

The chain carries TRBV28 and TRBJ2-7; TCRdb indicates TRBD2, and absent DNA this call remains unverified. The CDR3 loop spans 15 amino acids. Germline CDR1 MDHEN, CDR2 SYDVKM. The CDR3 reads CASRPAGSGGNEQYF.

The chain's CDR3 is CADGDRNTGELFF. The chain employs TRBV6-1 and TRBJ2-2; TCRdb calls TRBD1, which cannot be checked without DNA. The CDR3 runs 13 residues. Germline lookup yields CDR1 MNHNS and CDR2 SASEGT.

CDR3 loop: CASSPVQGPYEQYF. The J gene is TRBJ2-7, the V gene TRBV6-2 or TRBV6-3. The CDR3 has 14 residues. Germline V gene data show CDR1 as MNHEY and CDR2 as SVGEGT.

The chain is built from TRBV4-3 and TRBJ2-7; the TCRdb D gene call, TRBD1, has no DNA to confirm it. Germline V CDR1 and CDR2: LGHNA, YSLEER. This CDR3 spans 15 amino acids. The chain's CDR3 is CASSRTRGIAYEQYF.

The genes are TRBV4-1 and TRBJ2-7; there is no DNA to check the TCRdb D call of TRBD1. Germline values: CDR1 MGHRA, CDR2 YSYEKL. The CDR3 is 16 amino acids. CDR3 amino acids: CASSEEDRGGYYEQYF.

The chain combines TRBV4-1 with TRBJ2-1; TCRdb's assignment of TRBD1 cannot be checked, as there is no DNA. CDR1 and CDR2 from the germline V gene are MGHRA and YSYEKL. The CDR3 has 14 residues. The CDR3: CASSQSPGGNEQFF.

V usage is TRBV29-1 and J usage is TRBJ2-7; checking the TCRdb D call of TRBD1 is not possible without DNA. The CDR3 consists of 13 residues. Germline V lookup: CDR1 SQVTM, CDR2 ANQGSEA. The CDR3 spells CSVETGRPYEQYF.